Below are 6 T cell receptor beta chains sequenced from a single sample in a study of monozygotic twins with inflammatory bowel disease. TCRdb reprocessed the 5' RACE reads and keeps a single row for each CDR3 protein, giving no DNA. The listing contains 300,000 to 400,000 distinct CDR3 sequences. Sequencing input: blood. Receptors originate from a human donor with ulcerative colitis or Crohn's disease, or a healthy co-twin of an affected twin (not recorded which).

The chain has TRBV24-1 and TRBJ2-1; the TRBD2 assignment by TCRdb is unverifiable without DNA. This CDR3 region has 17 residues. CDR1 is KGHDR and CDR2 is SFDVKD in the germline V gene. The CDR3: CATSDSLGRGDYNEQFF.

This rearrangement joins TRBV7-9 to TRBJ2-5; TCRdb returns TRBD1, unconfirmable since there is no DNA. Germline values: CDR1 SEHNR, CDR2 FQNEAQ (reference sequence). The CDR3 spans 14 residues. Here the CDR3 reads CASSLWGAEETQYF.

This chain's CDR3 is CASSPDRSSGANVLTF. The rearrangement joins TRBV5-1 to TRBJ2-6; TCRdb's assignment of TRBD1 cannot be checked, as there is no DNA. This CDR3 region has 16 residues. Looked up from germline, CDR1 is SGHRS and CDR2 is YFSETQ.

The V gene is TRBV6-2 or TRBV6-3, the J gene TRBJ2-1. Germline-derived CDR1 and CDR2 are MNHEY and SVGEGT. The CDR3 runs 15 residues. CDR3: CASSYQFVGYDEQFF.

The chain is built from TRBV24-1 and TRBJ2-7; TCRdb designates TRBD1, a call that cannot be tested without DNA. Germline CDR1 and CDR2: KGHDR and SFDVKD. The CDR3 has 13 residues. This chain's CDR3 is CATSDGTVYEQYF.

The chain employs TRBV7-2 and TRBJ1-5; TCRdb gives TRBD1 as the D gene, but with no DNA this cannot be confirmed. Germline V gene lookup returns CDR1 SGHTA and CDR2 FQGNSA. The CDR3 is 17 residues long. This chain's CDR3 is CASSITGGSEGNQPQHF.